This paragraph reports one T cell receptor (beta chain). This entry comes from a study of regulatory T cells in long-lasting Graves disease. The germline V gene encodes CDR1 PRHDT and CDR2 FYEKMQ (reference sequence). The CDR3 loop spans 15 amino acids. The junction had 3 bases not matched to a gene; V was cut back by 0 bases and J by 3 bases. Relying on iRepertoire HTBI primers and Arm-PCR of CDR3 regions, the team built TCR beta libraries. TCRdb re-called the multiplex PCR reads through MiXCR, storing one row per CDR3 protein. The sample carries about 470,000 distinct CDR3 sequences, roughly a fifth recorded once. The time point: persistent/refractory GD, antithyroid drugs over 5 years with positive TRAb. Generation of the TCR library employed RNA extracted from PBMCs.

The receptor was isolated from a female donor with Graves disease. The chain recombines TRBV13 with TRBJ2-5, with 8 bases lining up with TRBD2. The source was peripheral blood mononuclear cells (PBMCs), collected when the disease was refractory, from a patient treated with antithyroid drugs. Written as DNA, the CDR3 is TGTGCCAGCAGCTTAGGCGGGGGGGCTGAAGAGACCCAGTACTTC. Amino acids: CASSLGGGAEETQYF.